Described below is a single T cell receptor (beta chain) sequence and its context. Antigen specificity is unknown. Assay used: immunoSEQ multiplex PCR; TCRdb lists only in-frame clones, some missing. This sample has around 2,000,000 clones; 90% to 95% occur once, and the top ten carry around 1.7%. The sample comes from a study of shared clonotypes between healthy human individuals. Study-wide points: The study found lower generation probabilities in non-shared clonotypes than in those shared by all four donors. On the whole, naive subsets had larger estimated richness than memory subsets had.

V was clipped by 5 bases and J by 2 bases; unmatched bases: 12. The length of the CDR3 is 17 residues. Germline V gene lookup returns CDR1 SGHAT and CDR2 FQNNGV. The naive CD8 population came from CD45RO-negative cells selected for CCR7, without terminally differentiated effector memory CD45RA+ cells. The sequence derives from a man aged 18-30 years in good health. Some clones in this sample may be carry-over from other donors' samples. The J gene is TRBJ2-7, the V gene TRBV11-2; 10 positions match TRBD2. The sequencing input was naive CD8+ T cells from PBMCs. The CDR3 loop reads CASSQNIAGGTPYEQYF. The CDR3 DNA sequence: TGTGCCAGCAGCCAAAACATAGCGGGAGGAACACCCTACGAGCAGTACTTC.